Described below is a single T cell receptor (beta chain) sequence and its context. The germline gives CDR1 MDHEN, CDR2 SYDVKM. The V gene lost 3 bases and the J gene lost 9 bases, with 9 bases spanning the gap. The CDR3 has 12 amino acids. These data originate in a study of blood T cell repertoires in COVID-19. Study-wide context: Sources were T cells, B-cell-depleted T cells, or PBMCs; the material itself was cDNA or gDNA.

Sequencing was performed with immunoSEQ multiplex PCR; in TCRdb, only in-frame clones are kept and a portion is missing. The data hold about 150,000 clones, with about 88% observed a single time. Participants were placed into cohorts based on the clinical history they reported. Donors in Cohort 3 who had recovered were those with two negative PCRs, healthcare professional clearance, or resolution of their symptoms. The material sequenced was PBMCs or T cells enriched from blood (not recorded which). This chain links TRBV28 with TRBJ2-1; no firm D call. This TCR derives from a woman in her fifties or sixties who had recovered from COVID-19. CDR3: CASSFSMAEQFF. The CDR3 nucleotides are TGTGCCAGCAGTTTCTCAATGGCTGAGCAGTTCTTC.